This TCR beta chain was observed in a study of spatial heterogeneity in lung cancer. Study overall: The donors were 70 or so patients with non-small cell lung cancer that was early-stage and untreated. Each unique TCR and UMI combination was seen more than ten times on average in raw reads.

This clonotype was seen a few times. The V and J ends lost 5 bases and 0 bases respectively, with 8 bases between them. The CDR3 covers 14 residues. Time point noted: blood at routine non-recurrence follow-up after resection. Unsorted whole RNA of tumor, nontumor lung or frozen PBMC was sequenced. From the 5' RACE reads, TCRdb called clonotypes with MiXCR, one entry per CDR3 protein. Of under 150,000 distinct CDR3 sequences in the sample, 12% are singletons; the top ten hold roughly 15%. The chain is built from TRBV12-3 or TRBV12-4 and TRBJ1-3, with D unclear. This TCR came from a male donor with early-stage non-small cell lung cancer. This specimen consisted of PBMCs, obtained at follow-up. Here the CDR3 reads CASSLLSSGNTIYF. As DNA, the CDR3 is TGTGCCAGCAGTCTACTGAGCTCTGGAAACACCATATATTTT.